This T cell receptor beta chain comes out of a study of CD8 T cells in ankylosing spondylitis. V shed 5 bases, J shed 3 bases, and the junction held 8 bases outside the gene matches. Germline V gene data show CDR1 as DFQATT and CDR2 as SNEGSKA (reference sequence). CDR3 length: 14 residues. Overall study findings and caveats: Within matched ankylosing spondylitis synovial fluid, disease-linked clones were reportedly significantly enriched. A TCR beta motif of fewer than 10 highly homologous variants seemed to mark ankylosing spondylitis blood.

In making TCR beta libraries, quantitative 5'-RACE with molecular barcodes was used. One entry per CDR3 protein, called by TCRdb with MiXCR from the 5' RACE reads. Among about 340,000 distinct CDR3 sequences listed, roughly 8% were seen once. This clonotype has a count of ten or more. What it binds is not known. This receptor was obtained from a male donor with ankylosing spondylitis. This chain joins TRBV20-1 and TRBJ2-3, with TRBD1 identical over 7 bases. Material for sequencing was blood, either unsorted or a sorted T cell fraction (not recorded which). CDR3 coding DNA: TGCAGTGCTCTAGTAGGGGGCTCGACAGATACGCAGTATTTT. It yields the protein CSALVGGSTDTQYF.